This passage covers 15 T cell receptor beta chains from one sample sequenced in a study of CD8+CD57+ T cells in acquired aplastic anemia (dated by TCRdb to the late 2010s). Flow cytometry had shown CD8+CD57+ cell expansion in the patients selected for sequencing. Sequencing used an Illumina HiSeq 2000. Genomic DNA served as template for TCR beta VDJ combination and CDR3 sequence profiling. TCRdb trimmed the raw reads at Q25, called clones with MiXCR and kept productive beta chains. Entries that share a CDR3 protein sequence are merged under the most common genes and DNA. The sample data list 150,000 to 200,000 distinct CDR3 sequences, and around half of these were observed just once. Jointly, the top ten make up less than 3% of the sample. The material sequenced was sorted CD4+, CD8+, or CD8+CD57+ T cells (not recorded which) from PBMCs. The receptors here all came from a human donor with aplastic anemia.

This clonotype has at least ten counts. The CDR3 DNA reads as TGTGCCAGCAGCAAAACGGGACCCCGTTCCTACGAGCAGTACTTC. Its protein product is CASSKTGPRSYEQYF. The chain is built from TRBV5-4 and TRBJ2-7; D tentatively reads TRBD1 or TRBD2 (5 bases each). The germline gives CDR1 SGHNT, CDR2 YYREEE (reference sequence). The CDR3 covers 15 residues. The V end lost 4 bases, the J end lost 1 base, and 15 bases lay between the germline ends. The whole variable domain, filled in from reference TRBV5-4 and TRBJ2-7, reads ETGVTQSPTHLIKTRGQQVTLRCSSQSGHNTVSWYQQALGQGPQFIFQYYREEENGRGNFPPRFSGLQFPNYSSELNVNALELDDSALYLCASSKTGPRSYEQYFGPGTRLTVT.

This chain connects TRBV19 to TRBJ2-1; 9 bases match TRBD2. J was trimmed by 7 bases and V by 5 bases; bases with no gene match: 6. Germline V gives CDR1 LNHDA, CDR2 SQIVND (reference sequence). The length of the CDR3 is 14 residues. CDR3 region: CASSRDSGSNEQFF. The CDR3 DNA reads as TGTGCCAGTAGTCGAGATAGCGGGAGTAATGAGCAGTTCTTC.

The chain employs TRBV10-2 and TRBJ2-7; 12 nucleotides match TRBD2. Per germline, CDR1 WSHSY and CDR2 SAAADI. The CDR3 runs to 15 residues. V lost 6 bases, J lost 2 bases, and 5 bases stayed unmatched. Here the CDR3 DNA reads TGCGCCAGCAGCTCTCTAGCGGGGGGGACCTACGAGCAGTACTTC. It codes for CASSSLAGGTYEQYF.

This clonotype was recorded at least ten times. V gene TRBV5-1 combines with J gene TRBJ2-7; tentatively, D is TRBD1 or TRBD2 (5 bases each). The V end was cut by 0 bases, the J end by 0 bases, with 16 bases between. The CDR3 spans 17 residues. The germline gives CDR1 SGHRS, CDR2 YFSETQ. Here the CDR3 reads CASSLEGTGLGSYEQYF. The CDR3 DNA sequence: TGCGCCAGCAGCTTGGAGGGGACCGGGCTCGGCTCCTACGAGCAGTACTTC.

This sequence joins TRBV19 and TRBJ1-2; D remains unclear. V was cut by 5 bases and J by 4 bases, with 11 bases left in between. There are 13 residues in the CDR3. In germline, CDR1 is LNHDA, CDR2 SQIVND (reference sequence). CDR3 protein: CASSEGSTYGYTF. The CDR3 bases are TGTGCCAGTAGTGAGGGCAGTACCTATGGCTACACCTTC.

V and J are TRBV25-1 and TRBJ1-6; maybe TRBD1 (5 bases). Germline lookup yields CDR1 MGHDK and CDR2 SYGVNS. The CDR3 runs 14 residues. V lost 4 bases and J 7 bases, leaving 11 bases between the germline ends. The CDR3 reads CASSGQGWNSPLHF. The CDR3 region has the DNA TGTGCCAGCAGTGGGCAGGGTTGGAATTCACCCCTCCACTTT.

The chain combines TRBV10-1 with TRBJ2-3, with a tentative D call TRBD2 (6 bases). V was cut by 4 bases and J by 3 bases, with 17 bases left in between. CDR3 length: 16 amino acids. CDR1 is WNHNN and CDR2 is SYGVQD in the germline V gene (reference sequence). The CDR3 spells CASSGSFERVTDTQYF. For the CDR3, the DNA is TGCGCCAGCAGTGGATCGTTCGAGCGGGTGACAGATACGCAGTATTTT.

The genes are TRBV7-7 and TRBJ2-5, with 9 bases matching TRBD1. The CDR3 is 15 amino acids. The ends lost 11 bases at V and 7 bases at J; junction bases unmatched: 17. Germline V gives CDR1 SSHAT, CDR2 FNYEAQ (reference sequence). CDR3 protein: CAVDSGTGSLRTQYF. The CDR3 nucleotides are TGTGCCGTAGACTCCGGGACAGGGTCATTGCGGACCCAGTACTTC.

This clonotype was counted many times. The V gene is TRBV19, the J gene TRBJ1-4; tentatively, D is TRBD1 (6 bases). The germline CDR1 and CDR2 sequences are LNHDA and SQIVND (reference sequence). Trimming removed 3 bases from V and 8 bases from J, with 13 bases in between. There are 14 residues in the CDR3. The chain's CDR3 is CASSIGGGSEKLFF. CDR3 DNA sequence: TGTGCCAGTAGTATCGGTGGGGGCTCCGAAAAACTGTTTTTT.

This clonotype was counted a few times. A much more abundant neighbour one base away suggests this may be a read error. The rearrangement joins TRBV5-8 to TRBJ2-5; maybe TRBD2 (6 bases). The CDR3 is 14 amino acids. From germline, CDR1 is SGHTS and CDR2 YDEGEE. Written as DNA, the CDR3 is TGTGCCAGCAAGGGGACTCCCGTGAGGGAGACCCAGTGCTTC. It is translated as CASKGTPVRETQCF. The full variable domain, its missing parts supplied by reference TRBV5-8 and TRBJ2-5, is EAGVTQSPTHLIKTRGQQATLRCSPISGHTSVYWYQQALGLGLQFLLWYDEGEERNRGNFPPRFSGRQFPNYSSELNVNALELEDSALYLCASKGTPVRETQCFGPGTRLLVL.

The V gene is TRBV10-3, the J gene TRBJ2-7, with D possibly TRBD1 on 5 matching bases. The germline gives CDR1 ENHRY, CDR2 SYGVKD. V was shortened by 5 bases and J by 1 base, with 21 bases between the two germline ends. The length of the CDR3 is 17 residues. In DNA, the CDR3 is TGTGCCATCAGTAAAAGAGACAGCTCGACGCCATCCTACGAGCAGTACTTC. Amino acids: CAISKRDSSTPSYEQYF.

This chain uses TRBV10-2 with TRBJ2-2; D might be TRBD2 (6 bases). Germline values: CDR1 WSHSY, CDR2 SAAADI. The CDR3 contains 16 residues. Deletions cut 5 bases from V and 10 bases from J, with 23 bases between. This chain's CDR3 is CASSPRERGVLAELFF. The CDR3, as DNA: TGCGCCAGCAGTCCCCGGGAGAGGGGAGTGCTTGCGGAGCTGTTTTTT.

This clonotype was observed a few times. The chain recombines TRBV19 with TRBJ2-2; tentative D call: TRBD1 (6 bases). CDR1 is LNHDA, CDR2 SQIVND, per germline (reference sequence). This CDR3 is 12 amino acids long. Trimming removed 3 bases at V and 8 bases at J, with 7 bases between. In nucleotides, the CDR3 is TGTGCCAGTAGTATGGGGGCTGGGGAGCTGTTTTTT. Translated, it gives CASSMGAGELFF.

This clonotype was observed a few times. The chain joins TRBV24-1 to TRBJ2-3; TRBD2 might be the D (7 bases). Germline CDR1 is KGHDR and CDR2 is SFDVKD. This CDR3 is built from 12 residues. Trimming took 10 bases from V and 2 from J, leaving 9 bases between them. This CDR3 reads CATRGATDTQYF. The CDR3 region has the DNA TGTGCCACTCGGGGGGCCACAGATACGCAGTATTTT.

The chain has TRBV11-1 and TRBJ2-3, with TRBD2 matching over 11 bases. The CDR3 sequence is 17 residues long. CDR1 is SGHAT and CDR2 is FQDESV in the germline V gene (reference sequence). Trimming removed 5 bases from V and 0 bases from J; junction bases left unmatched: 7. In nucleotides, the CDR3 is TGTGCCAGCAGCCGGTCGGGACTAGCGGATAGCACAGATACGCAGTATTTT. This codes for CASSRSGLADSTDTQYF. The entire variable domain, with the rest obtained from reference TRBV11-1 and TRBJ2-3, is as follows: EAEVAQSPRYKITEKSQAVAFWCDPISGHATLYWYRQILGQGPELLVQFQDESVVDDSQLPKDRFSAERLKGVDSTLKIQPAELGDSAMYLCASSRSGLADSTDTQYFGPGTRLTVL.